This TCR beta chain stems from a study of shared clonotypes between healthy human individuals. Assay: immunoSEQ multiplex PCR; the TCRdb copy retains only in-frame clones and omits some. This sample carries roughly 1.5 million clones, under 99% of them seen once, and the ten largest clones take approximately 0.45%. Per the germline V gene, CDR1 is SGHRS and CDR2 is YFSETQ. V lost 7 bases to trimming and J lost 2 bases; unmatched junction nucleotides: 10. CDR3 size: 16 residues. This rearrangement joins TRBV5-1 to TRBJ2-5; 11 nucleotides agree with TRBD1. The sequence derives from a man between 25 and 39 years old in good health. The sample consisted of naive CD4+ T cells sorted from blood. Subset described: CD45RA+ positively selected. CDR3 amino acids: CASGYSGQGVQETQYF. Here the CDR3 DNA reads TGCGCCAGCGGATATTCGGGACAGGGGGTTCAAGAGACCCAGTACTTC.